The clone carrying this T cell receptor beta chain was seen many times. The protocol attached unique molecular identifiers to individual cDNA molecules. TCRdb re-analysed the 5' RACE reads in MiXCR, keeping a single row per CDR3 protein. This sample yields about 49,000 distinct CDR3 sequences, of which around 6.9% are seen a single time; 2.8% belongs to the top ten. This CDR3 region has 14 residues. CDR1 and CDR2 from the germline V gene are SGHNT and YYREEE (reference sequence). Between the trimmed V and J ends, which lost 0 bases and 7 bases, there was a span of 13 bases. The data were taken from a study of early T cells in non-severe SARS-CoV-2 infection. Study summary: With bulk RNA from unsorted whole blood as input, sequencing yielded unpaired chains.

The specimen comprised whole blood, sampled at baseline. The chain couples TRBV5-4 to TRBJ2-5; D remains ambiguous. The TCR sequence derives from an adult who was a healthcare worker with PCR-confirmed SARS-CoV-2 infection or an uninfected control (not recorded which). CDR3 in amino acids: CASSLGRTSGTQYF. DNA of the CDR3: TGTGCCAGCAGCTTGGGCAGGACCTCCGGGACCCAGTACTTC.